This section outlines one TCR beta chain sequence together with its context. Its binding antigen is unknown. Base qualities were left out, and no much larger clone turns up one base away. This specimen belongs to a study of blood T cell repertoires in COVID-19 (dated by TCRdb to 2018 to 2021). For the wider study: The collaborator samples originated in the United States, Italy and Spain and spanned the acute and convalescent phases of COVID-19. Subjects who had been exposed to COVID-19, were actively infected with it, or had recovered from it provided the deeply sampled blood TCRbeta repertoires that made up the dataset. A freely available public database, intended as a resource for researchers studying the immune response to SARS-CoV-2, is where the repertoires were released. The prospective study material was composed of cDNA or gDNA derived from T cells, B-cell-depleted T cells, or PBMCs. Where available, HLA class I and class II types were obtained from metadata supplied by the sample provider rather than from assay-based typing. The samples were drawn from the first 160 participants of the ongoing ImmuneRACE study and from 950 to 1,500 subjects provided by 6 global collaborators. Nearly every sample came with metadata listing a de-identified subject ID, COVID-19 status, age in years and sex. What the study reported, not specific to this receptor: The amount of clinical and demographic metadata varied by source and participant and was provided uncurated.

The immunoSEQ Assay, a bias-controlled multiplex PCR, was used to amplify TCRbeta CDR3 regions from genomic DNA. The authors' analysis ran thus. Nucleated cell counts per sample were estimated from amplification of reference gene primers within the assay. To quantify the absolute abundance of each unique TCRbeta CDR3 rearrangement, sequence reads were collapsed and filtered. Productive Simpson clonality was computed per sample as the square root of Simpson's diversity index over productive rearrangements. TCRdb re-hosts the immuneACCESS table, in-frame sequences only. Its copies lack some clones; in the studies checked, an unresolved V gene accounts for under half of them, and the cause for the rest is not known. The DNA was the basis for D and trimming; V, J and clone size are from that table. The sample records around 240,000 clones, around 84% of which are singletons. In total, the top ten clones hold around 0.98% of the sample.

Clipping removes 6 bases from V and 1 base from J, with 5 as the unmatched junction base count. As encoded in the germline V gene, CDR1 is MDHEN while CDR2 is SYDVKM. The CDR3 spans 15 residues, from the cysteine through the phenylalanine. The retained sequence is limited to the CDR3, 45 bases, with the frame set at the first base. Collaborating institutions collected whole blood in K2EDTA tubes following their own protocols. For TCRbeta analysis, collaborators shipped samples as frozen whole blood, isolated PBMCs, or DNA extracted from either of those sample types. Sequenced sample: peripheral blood. The TCR comes from a man aged 35 to 55 with acute or convalescent COVID-19. The chain was built from TRBV28 and TRBJ1-5; TRBD1 lines up with 8 middle nucleotides. The DNA is as follows: TGTGCCAGCAGGCCTCGACAGGGGAGCAATCAGCCCCAGCATTTT. Translated, this is CASRPRQGSNQPQHF. Reference TRBV28 and TRBJ1-5 proteins supply the regions before and after the CDR3; the full variable domain is: DVKVTQSSRYLVKRTGEKVFLECVQDMDHENMFWYRQDPGLGLRLIYFSYDVKMKEKGDIPEGYSVSREKKERFSLILESASTNQTSMYLCASRPRQGSNQPQHFGDGTRLSIL.